These 31 T cell receptor beta chains originate from one sample sequenced in a study of STAT3 mutations in large granular lymphocyte leukemia. General study results and limits: In T-cell large granular lymphocyte leukemia, about half of patients showed multiple immunodominant subclonotypes.

Profiled with immunoSEQ multiplex PCR; TCRdb holds only in-frame clones, not every one. The sample lists just over 15,000 clones, about nine tenths seen once, with roughly 9% in the top ten. Their antigens remain unidentified. Input material: peripheral blood mononuclear cells. The source of these receptors is a woman aged 50 to 65 with T-cell large granular lymphocyte leukemia. Some clones in this sample may be carry-over from other donors' samples.

This rearrangement joins TRBV5-4 to TRBJ1-4; D unresolved. Trimming stripped 1 base from V and 5 bases from J, with 9 bases between. The CDR3 has 14 residues. Germline V gene sequence: CDR1 SGHNT, CDR2 YYREEE (reference sequence). The chain's CDR3 is CASSLKEVNEKLFF. CDR3 nucleotide sequence: TGTGCCAGCAGCTTGAAGGAGGTGAATGAAAAACTGTTTTTT.

This rearrangement joins TRBV7-2 to TRBJ2-7; tentatively, D is TRBD2 (6 bases). This CDR3 spans 13 amino acids. Trimming stripped 4 bases from V and 3 bases from J, with 10 bases between. Germline-derived CDR1 and CDR2 are SGHTA and FQGNSA. The CDR3 region is CASSSGRYYEQYF. As DNA, the CDR3 is TGTGCCAGCAGCTCCGGGAGATACTACGAGCAGTACTTC.

This clone is a singleton in its sample. This chain links TRBV10-3 with TRBJ2-3; 7 positions agree with TRBD1. The CDR3 length is 13 residues. Unmatched junction bases numbered 4, after V lost 2 bases and J lost 8 bases. Germline V CDR1 and CDR2: ENHRY, SYGVKD. This chain's CDR3 is CAISEDRVGTQYF. The CDR3 DNA is TGTGCCATCAGTGAGGACAGGGTGGGTACGCAGTATTTT.

The chain combines TRBV18 with TRBJ1-2; D is uncertain. The germline gives CDR1 KGHSH, CDR2 LQKENI. V lost 3 bases, J lost 4 bases, and 9 bases lay in between. The CDR3 covers 13 residues. DNA for the CDR3: TGTGCCAGCTCACCCGACAAAGGCTATGGCTACACCTTC. Translated, it gives CASSPDKGYGYTF.

The chain links TRBV5-1 to TRBJ2-3; no clear D. This CDR3 spans 15 amino acids. Trimming stripped 5 bases from V and 6 bases from J, with 19 bases between. The V gene's germline CDR1 is SGHRS and CDR2 YFSETQ. CDR3 sequence: CASRSLRAASDTQYF. Written as DNA, the CDR3 is TGCGCCAGCAGGTCACTCCGGGCCGCGAGCGATACGCAGTATTTT.

The CDR3 region is CASSLGQGGGQPQHF. CDR3 coding DNA: TGTGCCAGCAGCTTAGGGCAGGGGGGGGGTCAGCCCCAGCATTTT. The chain combines TRBV7-2 with TRBJ1-5; 7 bases line up with TRBD1. The CDR3 length is 15 residues. Germline V gene sequence: CDR1 SGHTA, CDR2 FQGNSA. Unmatched junction bases numbered 6, after V lost 1 base and J lost 6 bases.

The chain joins TRBV6-5 to TRBJ1-1; 8 bases fit TRBD1. V was clipped by 5 bases and J by 1 base; unmatched bases: 6. Germline CDR1 MNHEY, CDR2 SVGAGI. CDR3 length: 15 residues. In nucleotides, the CDR3 is TGTGCCAGCAGTGTCCAGGGGGCGGGGAACACTGAAGCTTTCTTT. It codes for CASSVQGAGNTEAFF.

Here the CDR3 reads CASSYSRAGYEQYF. The CDR3 DNA sequence: TGTGCCAGCAGTTACTCGAGGGCGGGCTACGAGCAGTACTTC. The V gene is TRBV6-5, the J gene TRBJ2-7; D is perhaps TRBD2 (5 bases). Trimming stripped 0 bases from V and 3 bases from J, with 9 bases between. From germline, CDR1 is MNHEY and CDR2 SVGAGI. The CDR3 sequence is 14 residues long.

This sequence joins TRBV6-5 and TRBJ2-1; 13 bases are shared with TRBD2. CDR3 length: 16 amino acids. J lost 7 bases, V lost 0 bases, and 3 bases had no gene match. The V gene's germline CDR1 is MNHEY and CDR2 SVGAGI. The CDR3 DNA reads as TGTGCCAGCAGTTACTCGCGGACTAGCGGGAGTAATGAGCAGTTCTTC. Residues: CASSYSRTSGSNEQFF.

This CDR3 is CATSRGGARETQYF. The CDR3 coding sequence is TGTGCCACCAGCAGGGGTGGAGCCAGAGAGACCCAGTACTTC. The rearrangement links TRBV15 to TRBJ2-5; D remains ambiguous. This CDR3 contains 14 residues. Germline CDR1 and CDR2: LNHNV and YYDKDF (reference sequence). The V gene lost 3 bases and the J gene lost 4 bases, with 12 bases spanning the gap.

The chain recombines TRBV27 with TRBJ2-2; 12 bases align to TRBD2. Germline CDR1 MNHEY, CDR2 SMNVEV (reference sequence). V shed 6 bases and J 6 bases; nucleotides not matched to a gene: 5. The CDR3 is 15 amino acids. CDR3 in amino acids: CASRNLAGGAGELFF. The CDR3 DNA is TGTGCCAGCAGAAATCTAGCGGGAGGGGCCGGGGAGCTGTTTTTT.

This clone occurred once. This chain connects TRBV7-9 to TRBJ1-3; D remains unclear. The CDR3 length is 14 residues. The germline V gene has CDR1 SEHNR and CDR2 FQNEAQ (reference sequence). Trimming took 6 bases from V and 0 from J, leaving 9 bases between them. This CDR3 is CASSRTSSGNTIYF. CDR3 DNA: TGTGCCAGCAGTAGGACCAGCTCTGGAAACACCATATATTTT.

In this sample, this clone turned up a few times. The V call is TRBV30, the J call TRBJ2-1, with 7 bases lining up with TRBD2. The CDR3 sequence is 15 residues long. Per germline, CDR1 GTSNPN and CDR2 SVGIG (reference sequence). With 3 bases clipped from V and 5 bases from J, the junction kept 10 bases outside the gene matches. The chain's CDR3 is CAWSGDYNLNNEQFF. The CDR3 nucleotides are TGTGCCTGGAGCGGGGACTACAATCTAAACAATGAGCAGTTCTTC. Full variable domain (rest looked up from reference TRBV30 and TRBJ2-1): SQTIHQWPATLVQPVGSPLSLECTVEGTSNPNLYWYRQAAGRGLQLLFYSVGIGQISSEVPQNLSASRPQDRQFILSSKKLLLSDSGFYLCAWSGDYNLNNEQFFGPGTRLTVL.

This sequence joins TRBV5-4 and TRBJ1-2; D gene unclear. V was shortened by 6 bases and J by 2 bases, with 11 bases between the two germline ends. The CDR3 is made up of 13 amino acids. The V gene's germline CDR1 is SGHNT and CDR2 YYREEE (reference sequence). CDR3 sequence (DNA): TGTGCCAGCACCCGCGGCGTAAACTATGGCTACACCTTC. Its translation: CASTRGVNYGYTF.

This chain uses TRBV4-1 with TRBJ2-2; 11 bases agree with TRBD1. J lost 3 bases, V lost 1 base, and 10 bases had no gene match. The germline V gene encodes CDR1 MGHRA and CDR2 YSYEKL. This CDR3 has 19 amino acids. This chain's CDR3 is CASSQGEDRGRGYTGELFF. The CDR3 bases are TGCGCCAGCAGCCAAGGGGAGGACAGGGGGCGCGGGTACACCGGGGAGCTGTTTTTT.

The V gene is TRBV9, the J gene TRBJ2-1; 7 bases fit TRBD2. V was pared by 0 bases and J by 7 bases, with 10 bases of the junction left unmatched. Germline-derived CDR1 and CDR2 are SGDLS and YYNGEE. This CDR3 contains 16 residues. CDR3 nucleotides: TGTGCCAGCAGCGTAGGTGTGGGGGAGGGGCAGAATGAGCAGTTCTTC. Residues: CASSVGVGEGQNEQFF.

The chain recombines TRBV6-6 with TRBJ2-7; tentatively, D is TRBD1 or TRBD2 (5 bases each). This CDR3 has 11 amino acids. V was pared by 8 bases and J by 3 bases, with 8 bases between. The germline V gene has CDR1 MNHNY and CDR2 SVGAGI (reference sequence). The DNA for the CDR3 is TGTGCCAGCCTGGGGGACTACGAGCAGTACTTC. Encoded protein: CASLGDYEQYF.

The chain uses TRBV12-5 and TRBJ2-7; 9 nucleotides line up with TRBD2. The CDR3 totals 15 residues. The ends lost 2 bases at V and 0 bases at J; junction bases unmatched: 2. The germline CDR1 and CDR2 sequences are LGHNT and FRNRAP. The CDR3 DNA reads as TGTGCTAGTGGTTTGAGCGGGAGGAGCTCCTACGAGCAGTACTTC. It codes for CASGLSGRSSYEQYF.

The chain employs TRBV9 and TRBJ2-2; D might be TRBD2 (6 bases). V was shortened by 0 bases and J by 7 bases, with 13 bases between the two germline ends. The CDR3 is 15 amino acids. Germline CDR1 is SGDLS and CDR2 is YYNGEE. Here the CDR3 reads CASSVDPIGGGELFF. The DNA of the CDR3 is TGTGCCAGCAGCGTAGACCCCATCGGGGGCGGGGAGCTGTTTTTT.

The chain has TRBV28 and TRBJ2-7; D remains unclear. This CDR3 comprises 16 residues. CDR1 and CDR2 (germline): MDHEN, SYDVKM. Deletions cut 6 bases from V and 2 bases from J, with 20 bases between. CDR3 in amino acids: CASRPRPGPTPYEQYF. The CDR3 region has the DNA TGTGCCAGCAGGCCCAGGCCGGGTCCGACCCCCTACGAGCAGTACTTC.

In this sample, this clone turned up once. This sequence joins TRBV30 and TRBJ1-1, with unresolved D. The CDR3 contains 12 residues. Deletions cut 3 bases from V and 1 base from J, with 6 bases between. Germline V gene lookup returns CDR1 GTSNPN and CDR2 SVGIG (reference sequence). The CDR3 DNA is TGTGCCTGGAGGCGGGGGAACACTGAAGCTTTCTTT. Its translation is CAWRRGNTEAFF.

The CDR3 DNA reads TGTGCCAGCTGTCCGGGGCCCTGGGACACTGAAGCTTTCTTT. The encoded protein is CASCPGPWDTEAFF. The V gene is TRBV7-2, the J gene TRBJ1-1; possible D gene TRBD1, 5 bases. The CDR3 extends over 14 amino acids. Between the trimmed V and J ends, which lost 8 bases and 3 bases, there was a span of 16 bases. Per the germline V gene, CDR1 is SGHTA and CDR2 is FQGNSA.

J is TRBJ2-3 and V is TRBV5-1; no clear D. The CDR3 extends over 13 amino acids. V was pared by 3 bases and J by 2 bases, with 7 bases between. The V gene's germline CDR1 is SGHRS and CDR2 YFSETQ. CDR3 residues: CASSSLDTDTQYF. The CDR3 coding sequence is TGCGCCAGCAGCTCGCTGGACACAGATACGCAGTATTTT.

J is TRBJ2-3 and V is TRBV28; TRBD2 might be the D (7 bases). The CDR3 sequence is 14 residues long. The V end was cut by 6 bases, the J end by 9 bases, with 19 bases between. Germline CDR1 is MDHEN and CDR2 is SYDVKM. In DNA, the CDR3 is TGTGCCAGCAGGATAGAGCGGGACATCGGAACGCAGTATTTT. Its protein product is CASRIERDIGTQYF.

The CDR3 DNA is TGTGCCAGCAGCTTAGGGCGGAACACCGGGGAGCTGTTTTTT. Translating gives CASSLGRNTGELFF. V is TRBV7-9 and J is TRBJ2-2; D remains unclear. This CDR3 contains 14 residues. Per germline, CDR1 SEHNR and CDR2 FQNEAQ (reference sequence). V was clipped by 1 base and J by 1 base, with 4 bases between them.

The chain has TRBV18 and TRBJ1-5; D not resolved. The CDR3 has 14 amino acids. V lost 3 bases to trimming and J lost 8 bases, with 14 bases between them. Germline V gives CDR1 KGHSH, CDR2 LQKENI. The CDR3 loop reads CASSPERPSEPQHF. The CDR3, as DNA: TGTGCCAGCTCACCCGAACGACCCTCAGAGCCCCAGCATTTT.

The chain couples TRBV5-1 to TRBJ2-2; 7 bases are shared with TRBD1. The V and J ends lost 5 bases and 4 bases, in that order; junction bases with no gene match: 5. This CDR3 is 14 amino acids long. Looked up from germline, CDR1 is SGHRS and CDR2 is YFSETQ. In nucleotides, the CDR3 is TGCGCCAGCAGTTATACAGGGGCCACCGGGGAGCTGTTTTTT. Its protein product is CASSYTGATGELFF.

The chain recombines TRBV2 with TRBJ2-7; 7 nucleotides line up with TRBD1. The length of the CDR3 is 14 residues. The V gene's germline CDR1 is SNHLY and CDR2 FYNNEI. With 3 bases clipped from V and 3 bases from J, the junction kept 5 bases outside the gene matches. CDR3 in amino acids: CASSEQGVVYEQYF. In nucleotides, the CDR3 is TGTGCCAGCAGTGAGCAGGGGGTCGTCTACGAGCAGTACTTC.

DNA of the CDR3: TGTGCCAGCAGCGGGGGTAGCTCCTACAATGAGCAGTTCTTC. It specifies CASSGGSSYNEQFF. The V call is TRBV27, the J call TRBJ2-1, with a tentative D call TRBD2 (6 bases). CDR1 MNHEY and CDR2 SMNVEV come from the germline V gene (reference sequence). Deletions cut 6 bases from V and 0 bases from J, with 9 bases between. This CDR3 spans 14 amino acids.

V and J are TRBV29-1 and TRBJ2-2, with 8 bases matching TRBD2. Germline CDR1 is SQVTM and CDR2 is ANQGSEA. V lost 7 bases, J lost 2 bases, and 9 bases stayed unmatched. This CDR3 contains 15 residues. This chain's CDR3 is CSAVGLAGNTGELFF. The CDR3 DNA follows: TGCAGCGCCGTGGGTCTAGCGGGCAACACCGGGGAGCTGTTTTTT.

The rearrangement joins TRBV5-1 to TRBJ1-5; no reliable D call. The germline V gene encodes CDR1 SGHRS and CDR2 YFSETQ. The CDR3 has 14 residues. V shed 2 bases and J shed 6 bases, with 12 bases lying between them. The CDR3 region is CASSLPGPGQPQHF. The DNA of the CDR3 is TGCGCCAGCAGCTTACCCGGGCCCGGTCAGCCCCAGCATTTT. Variable domain in full (rest from reference TRBV5-1 and TRBJ1-5): KAGVTQTPRYLIKTRGQQVTLSCSPISGHRSVSWYQQTPGQGLQFLFEYFSETQRNKGNFPGRFSGRQFSNSRSEMNVSTLELGDSALYLCASSLPGPGQPQHFGDGTRLSIL.